This is a list of T cell receptor beta chains from one sample in a study of glioma-infiltrating T cells. TCRdb independently ran MiXCR on the multiplex PCR reads; one entry per CDR3 protein. The table records around 21,000 distinct CDR3 sequences, roughly 25% of them present only once. The specimen sequenced was glioma tissue, nonneoplastic brain tissue, or PBMCs (not recorded which). These receptor sequences come from a human donor with low-grade glioma or glioblastoma, undergoing nonglioma brain surgery, or in good health (not recorded which). Both conserved end residues are part of each CDR3. A D gene is named only where the DNA matches it firmly. Not all rows give a size; the values are once, few, many and, for expanded clones, a class.

J gene | V gene | clone size | D gene | CDR3 protein | CDR3 DNA
TRBJ2-2 | TRBV12-3/TRBV12-4 | few | NA | CASSSGLGDQKVSGELFF | TGTGCCAGCAGTTCTGGGTTGGGAGACCAGAAAGTCTCCGGGGAGCTGTTTTTT
TRBJ2-1 | TRBV2 | many | NA | CASSELKEQFF | TGTGCCAGCAGTGAGTTGAAAGAGCAGTTCTTC
TRBJ2-1 | TRBV19 | many | NA | CASSSGQNEQFF | TGTGCCAGTAGTAGTGGGCAGAATGAGCAGTTCTTC
TRBJ2-5 | TRBV7-3 | few | TRBD2 | CASSLALAGGYQETQYF | TGTGCCAGCAGCTTAGCTCTCGCGGGGGGTTATCAAGAGACCCAGTACTTC
TRBJ1-2 | TRBV2 | many | NA | CASSDGGGYTF | TGTGCCAGCAGTGACGGGGGCGGCTACACCTTC
TRBJ1-5 | TRBV19 | many | NA | CASTFGAGNQPQHF | TGTGCCAGTACCTTTGGGGCAGGCAATCAGCCCCAGCATTTT
TRBJ1-1 | TRBV18 | many | NA | CASSDPGHYEAFF | TGTGCCAGCTCCGATCCGGGACACTATGAAGCTTTCTTT
TRBJ1-1 | TRBV7-9 | many | TRBD1 | CASRGQGTNTEAFF | TGTGCCAGCAGAGGACAGGGTACGAACACTGAAGCTTTCTTT
TRBJ1-1 | TRBV7-2 | many | NA | CASSQAYTEAFF | TGTGCCAGCAGCCAAGCTTACACTGAAGCTTTCTTT
TRBJ2-7 | TRBV7-3 | medium-sized | NA | CASSLDSTYEQYF | TGTGCCAGCTCCCTGGACAGTACCTACGAGCAGTACTTC
TRBJ1-1 | TRBV18 | few | NA | CASGGGLSTEAFF | TGTGCCAGCGGGGGGGGGTTGAGCACTGAAGCTTTCTTT
TRBJ2-1 | TRBV2 | many | TRBD1 | CASSDLSGTGLHNEQFF | TGTGCCAGCAGTGATCTATCTGGGACAGGGTTGCACAATGAGCAGTTCTTC
TRBJ1-1 | TRBV19 | NA | NA | CASSPHTGMNTEALF | TGTGCCAGTAGTCCGCATACAGGGATGAACACTGAAGCTCTCTTT
TRBJ1-5 | TRBV12-3/TRBV12-4 | NA | TRBD1 | CASSLHRGQGFTQPQHF | TGTGCCAGCAGTCTCCACCGAGGACAGGGATTCACTCAGCCCCAGCATTTT
TRBJ2-5 | TRBV11-3 | NA | NA | CASSLNHGETQYF | TGTGCCAGCAGCTTAAATCATGGGGAGACCCAGTACTTC
TRBJ2-3 | TRBV29-1 | many | TRBD1 | CSVGQSTDTQYF | TGCAGCGTGGGACAGAGCACAGATACGCAGTATTTT
TRBJ2-7 | TRBV6-6 | many | NA | CASSYSPSGGQAYEQYF | TGTGCCAGCAGTTACTCGCCCTCGGGGGGCCAAGCCTACGAGCAGTACTTC
TRBJ2-5 | TRBV7-9 | few | TRBD1 | CASRVAGTGEETQYF | TGTGCCAGCAGGGTGGCCGGGACAGGAGAAGAGACCCAGTACTTC
TRBJ1-4 | TRBV7-2 | NA | TRBD1 | CASSPSRGQSFGEKLFF | TGTGCCAGCAGCCCCTCAAGGGGACAGTCTTTCGGTGAAAAACTGTTTTTT
TRBJ2-7 | TRBV20-1 | many | NA | CSARAGRGPTYEQYF | TGCAGTGCTAGAGCCGGGCGGGGGCCAACCTACGAGCAGTACTTC
TRBJ2-3 | TRBV7-2 | many | NA | CASSPLARNPTDTQYF | TGTGCCAGCAGCCCACTAGCACGGAATCCCACAGATACGCAGTATTTT
TRBJ1-2 | TRBV28 | many | NA | CASSLMEVRWGTKNYGYTF | TGTGCCAGCAGTTTAATGGAGGTTCGGTGGGGGACAAAGAACTATGGCTACACCTTC
TRBJ2-3 | TRBV27 | NA | TRBD2 | CASRASGGPRWADTQYF | TGTGCCAGCAGGGCTAGCGGGGGCCCAAGGTGGGCAGATACGCAGTATTTT
TRBJ2-3 | TRBV19 | NA | NA | CATSGTGPRTDTQYF | TGTGCCACTTCGGGAACAGGGCCCCGCACAGATACGCAGTATTTT
TRBJ2-1 | TRBV7-2 | many | NA | CASSLLILGYEQFF | TGTGCCAGCAGCTTATTGATACTTGGGTATGAGCAGTTCTTC
TRBJ1-5 | TRBV27 | medium-sized | NA | CASSLIGHNQPQHF | TGTGCCAGCAGTTTGATTGGACACAATCAGCCCCAGCATTTT
TRBJ1-1 | TRBV16 | few | NA | CASSQPYLAFF | TGTGCCAGCAGCCAACCCTATCTGGCTTTCTTT
TRBJ1-2 | TRBV7-2 | NA | NA | CASSSYGGLHFYGYTF | TGTGCCAGCAGCTCATACGGCGGACTTCACTTCTATGGCTACACCTTC
TRBJ1-2 | TRBV6-1 | medium-sized | NA | CASSYLAALYGYTF | TGTGCCAGCAGTTATTTGGCAGCCCTCTATGGCTACACCTTC
TRBJ2-3 | TRBV7-6 | many | TRBD2 | CASSLGGNTDTQYF | TGTGCCAGCAGCTTGGGGGGGAACACAGATACGCAGTATTTT
TRBJ2-7 | TRBV29-1 | few | NA | CSAKGVDSYYEQYF | TGCAGCGCGAAGGGGGTGGATTCCTACTACGAGCAGTACTTC
TRBJ2-7 | TRBV18 | few | NA | CASSPENRRRYEQYF | TGTGCCAGCTCACCAGAAAACAGGAGGCGGTACGAGCAGTACTTC
TRBJ2-2 | TRBV7-9 | many | NA | CASSSPGVYGELFF | TGTGCCAGCAGTTCACCGGGGGTATACGGGGAGCTGTTTTTT
TRBJ1-5 | TRBV4-2 | many | NA | CASSQAGWQPQHF | TGTGCCAGCAGCCAAGCAGGGTGGCAGCCCCAGCATTTT
TRBJ2-3 | TRBV7-9 | once | NA | CASSFQLDTQYF | TGTGCCAGCAGCTTCCAACTGGATACGCAGTATTTT
TRBJ1-4 | TRBV6-1 | many | TRBD1 | CASEGQGSWGEKLFF | TGTGCCAGCGAGGGACAGGGGAGCTGGGGTGAAAAACTGTTTTTT
TRBJ1-1 | TRBV20-1 | many | NA | CSATVTAYMNTEAFF | TGCAGTGCTACCGTGACGGCTTACATGAACACTGAAGCTTTCTTT
TRBJ2-1 | TRBV6-8 | NA | TRBD2 | CASSVLAGGNEQFF | TGTGCCAGCAGCGTACTAGCGGGGGGAAATGAGCAGTTCTTC
TRBJ2-3 | TRBV7-9 | NA | NA | CASSLIADTQYF | TGTGCCAGCAGCTTGATCGCAGATACGCAGTATTTT
TRBJ2-1 | TRBV6-1 | many | TRBD2 | CASTQAVAGGLSEQFF | TGTGCCAGCACCCAGGCGGTGGCGGGGGGGCTGTCTGAGCAGTTCTTC
TRBJ1-1 | TRBV3-1 | NA | TRBD1 | CASSRDRGSWNTEAFF | TGTGCCAGCAGCCGGGACAGGGGTAGTTGGAACACTGAAGCTTTCTTT
TRBJ2-1 | TRBV28 | medium-sized | TRBD2 | CASNLGLAGGRNEQFF | TGTGCCAGCAACCTCGGACTAGCGGGGGGGCGCAATGAGCAGTTCTTC
TRBJ1-4 | TRBV7-2 | many | NA | CASSFTGQLEKLFF | TGTGCCAGCAGCTTTACAGGACAGCTTGAAAAACTGTTTTTT
TRBJ2-7 | TRBV7-9 | many | NA | CASSLYQFGTDYEQYF | TGTGCCAGCAGCTTATACCAATTTGGGACGGACTACGAGCAGTACTTC
TRBJ2-5 | TRBV7-2 | NA | TRBD2 | CASSSYGGETQYF | TGTGCCAGCAGCTCCTACGGGGGGGAGACCCAGTACTTC
TRBJ2-3 | TRBV4-1 | many | NA | CASSQDDWADTQYF | TGCGCCAGCAGCCAAGACGACTGGGCGGATACGCAGTATTTT
TRBJ2-1 | TRBV12-5 | NA | NA | CASGEWDEDNEQFF | TGTGCTAGTGGGGAATGGGATGAGGACAATGAGCAGTTCTTC
TRBJ1-2 | TRBV20-1 | medium-sized | NA | CSARVSLGYTF | TGCAGTGCTAGAGTCTCTCTCGGCTACACCTTC
TRBJ1-1 | TRBV10-3 | NA | NA | CAIKGWVNTEAFF | TGTGCCATCAAGGGATGGGTGAACACTGAAGCTTTCTTT
TRBJ1-3 | TRBV4-1 | NA | NA | CASSQDWVGNTIYF | TGCGCCAGCAGCCAAGATTGGGTTGGAAACACCATATATTTT
TRBJ1-2 | TRBV4-1 | few | TRBD1 | CASSQDRAGGWGYTF | TGCGCCAGCAGCCAAGATAGGGCAGGGGGCTGGGGCTACACCTTC